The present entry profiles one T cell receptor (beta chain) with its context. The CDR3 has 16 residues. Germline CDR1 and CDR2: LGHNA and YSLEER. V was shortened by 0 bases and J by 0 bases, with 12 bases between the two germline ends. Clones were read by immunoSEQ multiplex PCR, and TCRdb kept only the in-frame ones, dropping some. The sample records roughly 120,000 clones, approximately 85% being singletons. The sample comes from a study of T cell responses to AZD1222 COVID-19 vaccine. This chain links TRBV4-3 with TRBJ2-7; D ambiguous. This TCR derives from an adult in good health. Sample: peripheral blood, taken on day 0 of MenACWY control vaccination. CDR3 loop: CASSQEASGSSYEQYF. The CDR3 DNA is TGCGCCAGCAGCCAAGAGGCCTCGGGTAGCTCCTACGAGCAGTACTTC.